One TCR beta chain is described in this entry. The CDR3 is 16 residues long. Germline CDR1 and CDR2: KGHDR and SFDVKD. The ends lost 4 bases at V and 0 bases at J; junction bases unmatched: 3. Treatment: about 20 received Ad26.COV2.S at low or high dose, single or two shots; about 5 received placebo; per-sample allocation not given. On day 63 after the first injection, vaccine and placebo recipients gave samples. The data are from a study of Ad26.COV2.S vaccination and SARS-CoV-2 variants. Overall study context: Ad26.COV2.S given intramuscularly, once or twice 56 days apart.

The method was immunoSEQ multiplex PCR; TCRdb's version includes in-frame clones alone and lacks a portion of them. Among hundreds of thousands of clones listed, more than 85% were seen once. This sample comprised peripheral blood, obtained in a trial of Ad26.COV2.S vaccine versus placebo. The chain combines TRBV24-1 with TRBJ2-3; 10 bases are shared with TRBD2. The receptor comes from a person between 18 and 65 years old who received the Ad26.COV2.S COVID-19 vaccine or a placebo. The chain's CDR3 is CATSELTSGSTDTQYF. In DNA form, the CDR3 reads TGTGCCACCAGTGAGCTGACTAGCGGGAGCACAGATACGCAGTATTTT.